This T cell receptor (beta chain) was profiled in a study of T cell changes during pregnancy in multiple sclerosis. Only in-frame clones appear in the TCRdb table, and some are missing; sequencing was by immunoSEQ multiplex PCR. The table lists approximately 20,000 clones, 70% to 90% of them singletons. V was trimmed by 2 bases and J by 4 bases, leaving 10 bases between them. From germline, CDR1 is MNHEY and CDR2 SMNVEV (reference sequence). The CDR3 is 14 amino acids. The gene calls are TRBV27 and TRBJ2-3, with D possibly TRBD1 on 6 matching bases. The clonotype comes from a female donor in good health, enrolled as a control in a pregnancy study. The material was CD8+ T cells from peripheral blood mononuclear cells, obtained in the second trimester of pregnancy. CDR3 sequence reads: CASSLGGRADTQYF. The CDR3 region has the DNA TGTGCCAGCAGTTTAGGGGGCAGGGCAGATACGCAGTATTTT.